This is a list of T cell receptor beta chains from one sample in a study of T cells in Graves' hyperthyroidism and ophthalmopathy. Via MiXCR, TCRdb re-called the multiplex PCR reads, giving one row per CDR3 protein. The sample has under 550,000 distinct CDR3 sequences, 12% to 15% seen once. The sequencing sample was made of blood. Receptors were obtained from a woman aged 18 to 35 with Graves' hyperthyroidism. Each CDR3 is given with its conserved first and last residue. A D gene is named only where the DNA matches it firmly. Not every row has a clone size; where given, it reads once, few, many or a size class.

J gene,V gene,D gene,clone size,CDR3 protein,CDR3 DNA
TRBJ2-3,TRBV9,TRBD2,.,CASSGGRGASTDTQYF,TGTGCCAGCAGCGGGGGGAGGGGAGCTAGCACAGATACGCAGTATTTT
TRBJ2-3,TRBV7-3,TRBD2,many,CASSSLGLAGASTDTQYF,TGTGCCAGCAGCTCGCTGGGACTAGCGGGAGCTAGCACAGATACGCAGTATTTT
TRBJ1-1,TRBV2,TRBD1,many,CASSTWGQGALGTEAFF,TGTGCCAGCAGCACTTGGGGGCAGGGGGCTCTGGGTACTGAAGCTTTCTTT
TRBJ1-4,TRBV6-2/TRBV6-3,TRBD1,many,CASSPGQDNEKLFF,TGTGCCAGCAGCCCGGGACAGGATAATGAAAAACTGTTTTTT
TRBJ2-7,TRBV5-5,.,many,CACKPSGGSSEQYF,TGTGCCTGCAAACCCTCCGGGGGCTCCTCCGAGCAGTACTTC
TRBJ2-5,TRBV27,TRBD1,many,CASSQGTAKETQYF,TGTGCCAGCAGTCAAGGGACAGCCAAAGAGACCCAGTACTTC
TRBJ1-2,TRBV6-2/TRBV6-3,.,many,CASSDVDSYGYTF,TGTGCCAGCAGTGACGTTGATTCCTATGGCTACACCTTC
TRBJ2-3,TRBV20-1,.,many,CSARGGLTDTQYF,TGCAGTGCTCGGGGTGGCCTCACAGATACGCAGTATTTT
TRBJ1-5,TRBV25-1,.,.,CGSSSAANQPQHF,TGTGGCAGCAGTTCGGCCGCAAATCAGCCCCAGCATTTT
TRBJ2-1,TRBV6-1,TRBD2,many,CASSAIAGVSNEQFF,TGTGCCAGCAGTGCTATAGCGGGAGTGAGCAATGAGCAGTTCTTC
TRBJ1-5,TRBV3-1,.,few,CASSPTKGSNQPQHF,TGTGCCAGCAGCCCCACAAAGGGTAGCAATCAGCCCCAGCATTTT
TRBJ2-3,TRBV20-1,TRBD2,few,CSAFGTSGMSSTDTQYF,TGCAGTGCATTCGGGACTAGCGGGATGAGTAGCACAGATACGCAGTATTTT
TRBJ2-1,TRBV20-1,TRBD2,.,CSAFDSGGRTYNEQFF,TGCAGTGCTTTCGATAGCGGGGGGCGAACCTACAATGAGCAGTTCTTC
TRBJ1-5,TRBV28,TRBD1,many,CASSLGTGSGQPQHF,TGTGCCAGCAGTTTAGGGACAGGGAGTGGGCAGCCCCAGCATTTT
TRBJ2-7,TRBV3-1,.,few,CASSQEWGRADYEQYF,TGTGCCAGCAGCCAAGAGTGGGGCAGAGCAGACTACGAGCAGTACTTC
TRBJ2-1,TRBV28,.,many,CASDAPGDEQFF,TGTGCCAGCGATGCCCCAGGGGATGAGCAGTTCTTC
TRBJ1-4,TRBV7-6,TRBD1,once,CASSRDRGHNNEKLFF,TGTGCCAGCAGCCGAGACAGGGGGCACAATAATGAAAAACTGTTTTTT
TRBJ2-2,TRBV7-9,.,few,CASSLARTPNTGELFF,TGTGCCAGCAGCTTAGCGCGGACTCCGAACACCGGGGAGCTGTTTTTT